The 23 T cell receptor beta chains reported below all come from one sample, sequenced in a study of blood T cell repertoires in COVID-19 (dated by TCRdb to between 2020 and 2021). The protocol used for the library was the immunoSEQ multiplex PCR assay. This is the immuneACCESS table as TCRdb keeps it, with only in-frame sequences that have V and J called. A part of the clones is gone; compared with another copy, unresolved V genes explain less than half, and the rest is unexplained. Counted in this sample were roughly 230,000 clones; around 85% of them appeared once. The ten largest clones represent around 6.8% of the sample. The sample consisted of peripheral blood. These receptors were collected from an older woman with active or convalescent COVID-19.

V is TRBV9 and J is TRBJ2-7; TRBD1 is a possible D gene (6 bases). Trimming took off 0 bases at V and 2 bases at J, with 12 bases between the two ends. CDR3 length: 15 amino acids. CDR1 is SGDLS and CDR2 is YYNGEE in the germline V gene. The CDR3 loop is CASSVGDRNTYEQYF. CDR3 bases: TGTGCCAGCAGCGTAGGAGACAGGAATACCTACGAGCAGTACTTC.

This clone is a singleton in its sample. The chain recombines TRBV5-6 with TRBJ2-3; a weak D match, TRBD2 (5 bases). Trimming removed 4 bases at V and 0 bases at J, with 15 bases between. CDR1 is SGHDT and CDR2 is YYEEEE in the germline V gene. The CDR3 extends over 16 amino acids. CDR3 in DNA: TGTGCCAGCAGCCCCGAGGGAAGGTTTAGCACAGATACGCAGTATTTT. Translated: CASSPEGRFSTDTQYF.

This chain's CDR3 is CASSLADRGSTGELFF. The DNA of the CDR3 is TGTGCCAGCAGCTTGGCCGACAGGGGTAGCACCGGGGAGCTGTTTTTT. The chain combines TRBV5-5 with TRBJ2-2; 8 nucleotides line up with TRBD1. The V segment lost 0 bases and the J segment 4 bases; nucleotides outside the gene matches: 5. CDR3 length equals 16 residues. CDR1 is SGHKS and CDR2 is YYEKEE in the germline V gene (reference sequence).

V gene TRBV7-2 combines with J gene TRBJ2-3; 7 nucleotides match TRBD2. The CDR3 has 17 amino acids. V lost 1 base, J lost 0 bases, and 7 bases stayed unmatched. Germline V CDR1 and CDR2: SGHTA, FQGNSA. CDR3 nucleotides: TGTGCCAGCAGCTTAGTTCTAGCGGACCCAAGCACAGATACGCAGTATTTT. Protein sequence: CASSLVLADPSTDTQYF.

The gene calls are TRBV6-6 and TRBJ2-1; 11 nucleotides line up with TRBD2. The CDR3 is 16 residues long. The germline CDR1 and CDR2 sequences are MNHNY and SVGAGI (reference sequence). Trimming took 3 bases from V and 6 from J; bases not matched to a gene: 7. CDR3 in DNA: TGTGCCAGCAGTTATCCGACTAGCGGGGTGCGCAATGAGCAGTTCTTC. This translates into CASSYPTSGVRNEQFF.

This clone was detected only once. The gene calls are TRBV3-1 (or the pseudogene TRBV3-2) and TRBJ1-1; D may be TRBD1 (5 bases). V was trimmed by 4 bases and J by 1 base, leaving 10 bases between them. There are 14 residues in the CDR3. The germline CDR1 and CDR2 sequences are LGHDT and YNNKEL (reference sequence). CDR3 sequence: CASSLQGQNTEAFF. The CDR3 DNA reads TGTGCCAGCAGCCTCCAGGGCCAGAACACTGAAGCTTTCTTT.

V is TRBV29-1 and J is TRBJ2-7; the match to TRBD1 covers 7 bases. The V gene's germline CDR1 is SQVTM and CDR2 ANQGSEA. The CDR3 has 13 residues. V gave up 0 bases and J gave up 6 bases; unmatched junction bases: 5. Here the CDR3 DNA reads TGCAGCGTTGAAGATCGTAGGGGGCGCGAGCAGTACGTC. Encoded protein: CSVEDRRGREQYV.

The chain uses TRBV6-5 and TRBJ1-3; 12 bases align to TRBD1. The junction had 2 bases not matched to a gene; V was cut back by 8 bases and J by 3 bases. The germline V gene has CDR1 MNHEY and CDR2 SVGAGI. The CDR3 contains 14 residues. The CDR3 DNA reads TGTGCCAGCCGGGACAGGGGGCTTGGAAACACCATATATTTT. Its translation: CASRDRGLGNTIYF.

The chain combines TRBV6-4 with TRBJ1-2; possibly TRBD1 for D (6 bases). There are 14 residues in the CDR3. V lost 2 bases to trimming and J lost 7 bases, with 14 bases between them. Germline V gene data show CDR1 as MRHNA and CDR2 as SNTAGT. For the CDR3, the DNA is TGTGCCAGCAGTGACCCGAGGGGGGGAGGTGGCTACACCTTC. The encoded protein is CASSDPRGGGGYTF.

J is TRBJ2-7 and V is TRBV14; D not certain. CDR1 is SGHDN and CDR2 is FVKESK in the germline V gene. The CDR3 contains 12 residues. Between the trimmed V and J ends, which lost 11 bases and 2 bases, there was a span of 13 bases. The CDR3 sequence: CASLVGAYEQYF. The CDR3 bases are TGTGCCTCCCTGGTGGGCGCCTACGAGCAGTACTTC.

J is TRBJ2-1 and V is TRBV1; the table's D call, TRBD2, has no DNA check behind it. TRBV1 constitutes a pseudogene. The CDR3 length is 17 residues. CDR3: CTSSLRLAGGPYNEQFF. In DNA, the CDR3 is TGCACCAGCAGCCTTAGACTAGCGGGAGGGCCTTACAATGAGCAGTTCTTC.

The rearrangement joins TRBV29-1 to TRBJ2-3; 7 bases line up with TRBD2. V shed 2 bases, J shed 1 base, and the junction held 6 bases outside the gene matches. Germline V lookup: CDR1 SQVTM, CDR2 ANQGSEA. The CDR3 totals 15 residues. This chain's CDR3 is CSVEQAGVGTDTQYF. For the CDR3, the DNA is TGCAGCGTTGAACAGGCGGGGGTAGGCACAGATACGCAGTATTTT.

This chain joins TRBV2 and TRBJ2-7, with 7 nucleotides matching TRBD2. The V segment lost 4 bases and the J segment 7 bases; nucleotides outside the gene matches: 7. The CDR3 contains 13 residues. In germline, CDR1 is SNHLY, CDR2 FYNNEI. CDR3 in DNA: TGTGCCAGCAGTGCCCGACTAGCCGGGGAGCAGTACTTC. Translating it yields CASSARLAGEQYF. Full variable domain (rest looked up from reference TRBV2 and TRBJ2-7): EPEVTQTPSHQVTQMGQEVILRCVPISNHLYFYWYRQILGQKVEFLVSFYNNEISEKSEIFDDQFSVERPDGSNFTLKIRSTKLEDSAMYFCASSARLAGEQYFGPGTRLTVT.

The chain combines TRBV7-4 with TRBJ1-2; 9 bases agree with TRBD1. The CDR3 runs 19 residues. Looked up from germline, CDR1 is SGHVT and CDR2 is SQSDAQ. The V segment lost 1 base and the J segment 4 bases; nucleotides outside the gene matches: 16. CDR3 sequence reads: CASSLGPVKGQGRVYGYTF. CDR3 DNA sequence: TGTGCCAGCAGCTTAGGTCCAGTCAAGGGACAGGGACGTGTCTATGGCTACACCTTC. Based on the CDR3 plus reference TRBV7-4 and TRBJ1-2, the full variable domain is GAGVSQSPRYKVAKRGRDVALRCDSISGHVTLYWYRQTLGQGSEVLTYSQSDAQRDKSGRPSGRFSAERPERSVSTLKIQRTEQGDSAVYLCASSLGPVKGQGRVYGYTFGSGTRLTVV.

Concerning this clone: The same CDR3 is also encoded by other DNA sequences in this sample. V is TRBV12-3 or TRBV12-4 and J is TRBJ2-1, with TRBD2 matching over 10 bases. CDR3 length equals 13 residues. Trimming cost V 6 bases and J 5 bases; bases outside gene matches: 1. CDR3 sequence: CASRLAGDNEQFF. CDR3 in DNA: TGTGCCAGCAGGCTAGCGGGAGACAATGAGCAGTTCTTC.

The CDR3 DNA reads as TGTGCCAGCAGTGACGACTATCCCACCGGGGAGCTGTTTTTT. Protein product: CASSDDYPTGELFF. The rearrangement uses TRBV2 and TRBJ2-2, with a possible D match to TRBD2 (5 bases). With 3 bases removed from V and 4 bases from J, the gap between germline ends came to 9 bases. CDR1 is SNHLY and CDR2 is FYNNEI in the germline V gene. The CDR3 extends over 14 amino acids. Full variable domain (rest looked up from reference TRBV2 and TRBJ2-2): EPEVTQTPSHQVTQMGQEVILRCVPISNHLYFYWYRQILGQKVEFLVSFYNNEISEKSEIFDDQFSVERPDGSNFTLKIRSTKLEDSAMYFCASSDDYPTGELFFGEGSRLTVL.

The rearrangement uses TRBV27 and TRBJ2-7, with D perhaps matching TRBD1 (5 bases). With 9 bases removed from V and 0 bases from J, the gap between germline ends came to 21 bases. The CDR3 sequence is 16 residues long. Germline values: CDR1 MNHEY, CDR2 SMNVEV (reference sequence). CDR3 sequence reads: CASPSRTGCSSYEQYV. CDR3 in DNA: TGTGCCAGTCCGTCCCGAACAGGTTGCAGCTCCTACGAGCAGTACGTC.

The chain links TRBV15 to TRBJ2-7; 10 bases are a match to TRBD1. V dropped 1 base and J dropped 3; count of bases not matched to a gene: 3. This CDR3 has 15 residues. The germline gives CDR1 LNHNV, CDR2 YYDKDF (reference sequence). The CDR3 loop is CATSRGTGGVYEQYF. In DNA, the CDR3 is TGTGCCACCAGCAGAGGGACAGGGGGAGTCTACGAGCAGTACTTC. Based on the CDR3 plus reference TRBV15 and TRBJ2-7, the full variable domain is DAMVIQNPRYQVTQFGKPVTLSCSQTLNHNVMYWYQQKSSQAPKLLFHYYDKDFNNEADTPDNFQSRRPNTSFCFLDIRSPGLGDTAMYLCATSRGTGGVYEQYFGPGTRLTVT.

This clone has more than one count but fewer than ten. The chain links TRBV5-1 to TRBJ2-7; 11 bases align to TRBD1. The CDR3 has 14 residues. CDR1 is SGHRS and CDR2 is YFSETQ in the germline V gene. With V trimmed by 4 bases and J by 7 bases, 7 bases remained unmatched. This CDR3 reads CASSKGQGVFEQYF. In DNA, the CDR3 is TGCGCCAGCAGCAAGGGACAGGGGGTATTTGAGCAGTACTTC.

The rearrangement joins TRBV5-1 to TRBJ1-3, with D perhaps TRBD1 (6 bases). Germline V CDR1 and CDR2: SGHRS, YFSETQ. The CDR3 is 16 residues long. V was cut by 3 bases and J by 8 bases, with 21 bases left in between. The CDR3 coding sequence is TGCGCCAGCAGCTCGACGATGGGGGCAATAGGGGACACCATATATTTT. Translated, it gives CASSSTMGAIGDTIYF.

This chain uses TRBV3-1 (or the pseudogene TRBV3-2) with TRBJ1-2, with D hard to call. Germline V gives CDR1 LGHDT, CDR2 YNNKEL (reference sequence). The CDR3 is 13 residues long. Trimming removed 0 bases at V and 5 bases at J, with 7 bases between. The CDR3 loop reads CASSQDRQYGYTF. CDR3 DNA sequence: TGTGCCAGCAGCCAAGATCGCCAGTATGGCTACACCTTC.

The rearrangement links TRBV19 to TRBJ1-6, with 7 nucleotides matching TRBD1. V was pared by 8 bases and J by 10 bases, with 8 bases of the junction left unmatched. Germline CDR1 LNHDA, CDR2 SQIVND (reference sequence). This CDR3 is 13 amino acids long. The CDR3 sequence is CASSETGNSPLHF. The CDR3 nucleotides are TGTGCCAGTTCTGAGACAGGGAACTCACCCCTCCACTTT. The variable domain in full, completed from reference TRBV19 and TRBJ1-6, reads DGGITQSPKYLFRKEGQNVTLSCEQNLNHDAMYWYRQDPGQGLRLIYYSQIVNDFQKGDIAEGYSVSREKKESFPLTVTSAQKNPTAFYLCASSETGNSPLHFGNGTRLTVT.

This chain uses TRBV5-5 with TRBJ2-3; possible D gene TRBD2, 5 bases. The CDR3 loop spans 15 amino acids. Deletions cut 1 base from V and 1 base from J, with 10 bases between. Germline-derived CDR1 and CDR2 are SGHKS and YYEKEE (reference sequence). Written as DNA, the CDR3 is TGTGCCAGCAGCTTGAGTCTGCGGGGCACAGATACGCAGTATTTT. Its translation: CASSLSLRGTDTQYF.